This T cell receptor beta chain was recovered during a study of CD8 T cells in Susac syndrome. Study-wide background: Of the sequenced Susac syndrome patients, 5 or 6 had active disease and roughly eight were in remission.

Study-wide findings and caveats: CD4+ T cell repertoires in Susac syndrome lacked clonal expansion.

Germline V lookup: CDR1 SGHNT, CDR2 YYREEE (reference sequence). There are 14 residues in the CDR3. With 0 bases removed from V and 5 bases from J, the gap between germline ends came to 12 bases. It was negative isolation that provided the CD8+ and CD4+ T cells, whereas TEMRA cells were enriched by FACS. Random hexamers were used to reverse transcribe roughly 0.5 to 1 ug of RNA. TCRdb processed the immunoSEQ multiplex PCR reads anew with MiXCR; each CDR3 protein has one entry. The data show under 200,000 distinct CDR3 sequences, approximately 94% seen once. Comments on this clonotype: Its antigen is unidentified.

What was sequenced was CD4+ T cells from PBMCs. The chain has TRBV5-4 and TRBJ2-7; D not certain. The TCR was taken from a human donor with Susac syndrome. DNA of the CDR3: TGTGCCAGCAGCTTGGCTCCCAGTCGGGACGAGCAGTACTTC. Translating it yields CASSLAPSRDEQYF.